One and the same sample provided the 20 T cell receptor beta chains below, sequenced in a study of blood T cell repertoires in COVID-19 (dated by TCRdb to the early 2020s). The library came from the immunoSEQ multiplex PCR assay. As stored in TCRdb, this immuneACCESS dataset retains in-frame rearrangements with V and J assigned. A fraction of the clones does not appear; measured against another copy, unresolved V genes explain less than half of the discrepancy, and the remainder lacks a known reason. This sample holds about 300,000 clones; approximately 85% were observed only once. Almost 9.5% of the sample rests with the top ten. Sequenced input: peripheral blood. Receptors originate from a man younger than 35 with active or convalescent COVID-19.

The V gene is TRBV18, the J gene TRBJ2-7, with D perhaps TRBD2 (7 bases). Germline CDR1 reads KGHSH; CDR2 reads LQKENI. The V and J ends lost 3 bases and 7 bases respectively, with 13 bases between them. CDR3 size: 13 residues. CDR3 in amino acids: CASSPGGAEEQYF. The CDR3 nucleotides are TGTGCCAGCTCACCGGGGGGGGCGGAGGAGCAGTACTTC.

This sequence joins TRBV10-2 and TRBJ1-4; 12 bases are a match to TRBD1. Germline V gene sequence: CDR1 WSHSY, CDR2 SAAADI. This CDR3 contains 16 residues. V lost 8 bases, J lost 1 base, and 5 bases stayed unmatched. This CDR3 is CASRRDRGQTNEKLFF. The DNA for the CDR3 is TGCGCCAGCCGTAGGGACAGGGGGCAAACTAATGAAAAACTGTTTTTT.

The chain couples TRBV6-4 to TRBJ2-2, with TRBD1 matching 7 bases. The CDR3 contains 14 residues. The germline gives CDR1 MRHNA, CDR2 SNTAGT. V was pared by 6 bases and J by 7 bases, with 8 bases of the junction left unmatched. CDR3 loop: CASRATGDHGELFF. The CDR3 nucleotides are TGTGCCAGCAGAGCCACAGGGGATCACGGGGAGCTGTTTTTT.

The chain joins TRBV13 to TRBJ1-2; maybe TRBD1 (5 bases). Trimming stripped 4 bases from V and 4 bases from J, with 7 bases between. The germline V gene has CDR1 PRHDT and CDR2 FYEKMQ (reference sequence). The CDR3 runs to 12 residues. This chain's CDR3 is CASSSTVYGYTF. The CDR3 DNA follows: TGTGCCAGCAGCTCGACAGTCTATGGCTACACCTTC.

This clone has a single count. V and J are TRBV25-1 and TRBJ1-1, with 7 bases aligning to TRBD1. This CDR3 spans 15 amino acids. Germline CDR1 and CDR2: MGHDK and SYGVNS. V shed 8 bases and J 4 bases; nucleotides not matched to a gene: 13. CDR3 residues: CASFPPGGRGTEAFF. The CDR3 coding sequence is TGTGCCAGCTTTCCTCCAGGGGGGCGGGGCACTGAAGCTTTCTTT. Filled out from reference TRBV25-1 and TRBJ1-1, the complete variable domain reads EADIYQTPRYLVIGTGKKITLECSQTMGHDKMYWYQQDPGMELHLIHYSYGVNSTEKGDLSSESTVSRIRTEHFPLTLESARPSHTSQYLCASFPPGGRGTEAFFGQGTRLTVV.

The gene calls are TRBV9 and TRBJ1-2, with 9 bases fitting TRBD1. CDR3 length equals 15 residues. Trimming took 3 bases from V and 2 from J; bases not matched to a gene: 5. Germline V CDR1 and CDR2: SGDLS, YYNGEE. Written as DNA, the CDR3 is TGTGCCAGCAGCGAGGGGACAGGGAGAAACTATGGCTACACCTTC. This sequence encodes CASSEGTGRNYGYTF. Full variable domain (missing parts from reference TRBV9 and TRBJ1-2): DSGVTQTPKHLITATGQRVTLRCSPRSGDLSVYWYQQSLDQGLQFLIQYYNGEERAKGNILERFSAQQFPDLHSELNLSSLELGDSALYFCASSEGTGRNYGYTFGSGTRLTVV.

The CDR3 DNA is TGTGCCAGCAGTTTTCAGGGTACCTACAATGAGCAGTTCTTC. Translating it yields CASSFQGTYNEQFF. V and J are TRBV25-1 and TRBJ2-1; D is possibly TRBD1 (5 bases). Trimming cost V 5 bases and J 2 bases, with 10 bases left between them. The CDR3 has 14 amino acids. Germline lookup yields CDR1 MGHDK and CDR2 SYGVNS. The whole variable domain, filled in from reference TRBV25-1 and TRBJ2-1, reads EADIYQTPRYLVIGTGKKITLECSQTMGHDKMYWYQQDPGMELHLIHYSYGVNSTEKGDLSSESTVSRIRTEHFPLTLESARPSHTSQYLCASSFQGTYNEQFFGPGTRLTVL.

The chain is built from TRBV13 and TRBJ1-1; D possibly corresponds to TRBD1 (6 bases). V lost 5 bases and J 1 base, leaving 11 bases between the germline ends. Germline CDR1 PRHDT, CDR2 FYEKMQ (reference sequence). The length of the CDR3 is 14 residues. CDR3 loop: CASSPDRRNTEAFF. CDR3 DNA sequence: TGTGCCAGCAGCCCAGACAGGAGGAACACTGAAGCTTTCTTT.

The chain joins TRBV6-1 to TRBJ1-4, with 12 bases fitting TRBD1. The J segment lost 13 bases and the V segment lost 2 bases, leaving 11 bases of the junction unmatched. CDR3 length: 16 amino acids. Germline V CDR1 and CDR2: MNHNS, SASEGT. CDR3 in DNA: TGTGCCAGCAGTGAAAGTCTGGGACAGGGGGCGGGGGGACTGTTTTTT. It specifies CASSESLGQGAGGLFF.

The chain employs TRBV5-4 and TRBJ1-6, with 7 bases aligning to TRBD1. CDR1 is SGHNT and CDR2 is YYREEE in the germline V gene (reference sequence). CDR3 length: 15 residues. Trimming at V came to 0 bases and at J to 7 bases, leaving 4 bases not matched to a gene. The CDR3 spells CASSLEGGANSPLHF. The CDR3, as DNA: TGTGCCAGCAGCTTGGAAGGGGGCGCGAATTCACCCCTCCACTTT.

The V call is TRBV19, the J call TRBJ1-1; D possibly corresponds to TRBD1 (5 bases). The CDR3 spans 13 residues. CDR1 LNHDA and CDR2 SQIVND come from the germline V gene (reference sequence). The ends were cut back, 3 bases at V and 3 bases at J, with 8 bases in the middle. The CDR3: CASSMGGYTEAFF. Written as DNA, the CDR3 is TGTGCCAGTAGTATGGGGGGGTACACTGAAGCTTTCTTT.

This chain connects TRBV6-4 to TRBJ2-1; 12 nucleotides align to TRBD2. Unmatched junction bases numbered 7, after V lost 4 bases and J lost 9 bases. CDR1 is MRHNA, CDR2 SNTAGT, per germline. This CDR3 has 15 residues. DNA for the CDR3: TGTGCCAGCAGTGCTAGCGGGGGGGCCGGAGGTGAGCAGTTCTTC. Residues: CASSASGGAGGEQFF.

The chain combines TRBV5-4 with TRBJ1-6; D ambiguous. This CDR3 spans 13 amino acids. V lost 2 bases and J 14 bases, leaving 14 bases between the germline ends. Germline loops: CDR1 SGHNT, CDR2 YYREEE (reference sequence). The CDR3 here is CASSFGNDRALHF. The CDR3 nucleotides are TGTGCCAGCAGCTTCGGCAACGATCGGGCCCTCCACTTT.

The chain employs TRBV7-2 and TRBJ1-2; D perhaps matches TRBD1 (5 bases). V was shortened by 5 bases and J by 1 base, with 17 bases between the two germline ends. CDR3 length equals 16 residues. Germline V gene data show CDR1 as SGHTA and CDR2 as FQGNSA. The CDR3 coding sequence is TGTGCCAGCAGCCTGATCAGGCAGGGCAATAACTATGGCTACACCTTC. Encoded protein: CASSLIRQGNNYGYTF.

The rearrangement joins TRBV19 to TRBJ1-4, with D maybe TRBD1 (5 bases). In germline, CDR1 is LNHDA, CDR2 SQIVND (reference sequence). This CDR3 region has 15 residues. Trimming shortened V by 6 bases and J by 6 bases, and 17 bases separated the two germline ends. The CDR3 region is CASREYSSGYEKLFF. The CDR3 region has the DNA TGTGCCAGTAGAGAGTACTCGTCAGGGTATGAAAAACTGTTTTTT. Variable domain in full (rest from reference TRBV19 and TRBJ1-4): DGGITQSPKYLFRKEGQNVTLSCEQNLNHDAMYWYRQDPGQGLRLIYYSQIVNDFQKGDIAEGYSVSREKKESFPLTVTSAQKNPTAFYLCASREYSSGYEKLFFGSGTQLSVL.

V usage is TRBV3-1 (or the pseudogene TRBV3-2) and J usage is TRBJ1-4, with D possibly matching TRBD1 (5 bases). V lost 2 bases, J lost 0 bases, and 10 bases lay in between. CDR3 size: 16 residues. In germline, CDR1 is LGHDT, CDR2 YNNKEL (reference sequence). The CDR3 here is CASSQQGYATNEKLFF. In nucleotides, the CDR3 is TGTGCCAGCAGCCAACAGGGCTATGCAACTAATGAAAAACTGTTTTTT.

V gene TRBV7-8 combines with J gene TRBJ2-5; 7 bases map to TRBD2. V lost 4 bases and J lost 4; bases outside the gene matches: 21. The CDR3 runs 19 residues. Germline assignment: CDR1 SGHVS and CDR2 FQNEAQ. Here the CDR3 DNA reads TGTGCCAGCAGCTCTATTAAAAAGAATTCCGGACTAGGGAGAGAGACCCAGTACTTC. This codes for CASSSIKKNSGLGRETQYF.

V and J are TRBV6-6 and TRBJ1-6, with unresolved D. The V gene lost 4 bases and the J gene lost 11 bases, with 12 bases spanning the gap. The CDR3 consists of 13 residues. The V gene's germline CDR1 is MNHNY and CDR2 SVGAGI (reference sequence). In DNA form, the CDR3 reads TGTGCCAGCAGTTCGGGGTCGCGAACACCCCTCCACTTT. Translation gives CASSSGSRTPLHF.

The table lists this clone with a count of one. This chain joins TRBV4-1 and TRBJ1-4; 7 positions match TRBD1. V was pared by 4 bases and J by 3 bases, with 5 bases of the junction left unmatched. The germline V gene has CDR1 MGHRA and CDR2 YSYEKL. CDR3 size: 15 residues. This CDR3 reads CASSRTGTANEKLFF. CDR3 DNA sequence: TGCGCCAGCAGCCGCACCGGGACAGCTAATGAAAAACTGTTTTTT.

The chain joins TRBV25-1 to TRBJ1-1, with TRBD1 as a possible D gene (6 bases). V was cut by 2 bases and J by 6 bases, with 13 bases left in between. CDR3 size: 14 residues. CDR1 is MGHDK, CDR2 SYGVNS, per germline. The CDR3, as DNA: TGTGCCAGCAGTGAAAACAGGGTCTTCCCTGAAGCTTTCTTT. It encodes CASSENRVFPEAFF.